The clone carrying this TCR beta chain was counted a single time. The CDR3 runs to 13 residues. V was clipped by 6 bases and J by 4 bases, with 12 bases between them. In germline, CDR1 is MNHEY, CDR2 SVGAGI. These data are taken from a study of blood T cell repertoires in COVID-19. As originally analysed: It was from reference gene primer amplification that nucleated cell counts were estimated. Here immunoSEQ multiplex PCR was the method, and the copy in TCRdb shows in-frame clones only, minus some. The V and J calls and clone size are taken from that table; D and trimming were inferred from the DNA. The sample holds about 370,000 clones, 80% to 90% seen once.

The source material was peripheral blood. J is TRBJ1-2 and V is TRBV6-5; D not resolved. The clonotype originates from a woman aged 30 to 39 with COVID-19, enrolled during active disease. The CDR3 DNA reads TGTGCCAGCAGCTACGACAAAATCTATGGCTACACCTTC. It is translated as CASSYDKIYGYTF.